Listed below are T cell receptor beta chains from one sample, sequenced in a study of blood T cells in healthy people across ages. TCRdb re-called the 5' RACE reads with MiXCR, one entry per CDR3 protein. The data hold 1.5 million to 2 million distinct CDR3 sequences, with approximately 28% observed a single time. The source material was blood. The receptors shown here come from a woman aged 30 to 39 in good health. CDR3s include the opening cysteine and the closing phenylalanine or tryptophan. A D gene is named only where the DNA matches it firmly. Size tells how often a clone was seen (once, few, many) or the class of an expanded clone, and some rows leave it out.

>TRBJ2-7|TRBV12-3/TRBV12-4|NA|many
TGTGCCAGCACCCAGGCAACCTTCTACGAGCAGTACTTC
CASTQATFYEQYF
>TRBJ1-1|TRBV12-3/TRBV12-4|TRBD1|NA
TGTGCCAGCAGTCCTCGACAGGGGGCCATCCAGAACACTGAAGCTTTCTTT
CASSPRQGAIQNTEAFF
>TRBJ1-2|TRBV5-6|TRBD1|NA
TGTGCCAGCAGACAGGGGGCAACTAACTATGGCTACACCTTC
CASRQGATNYGYTF
>TRBJ2-3|TRBV27|NA|few
TGTGCCAGCAAATATACGTTATCGGATACGCAGTATTTT
CASKYTLSDTQYF
>TRBJ2-1|TRBV12-3/TRBV12-4|TRBD2|many
TGTGCCAGCAGTTTACTAGCGGGGGGGCCCTCCAATGAGCAGTTCTTC
CASSLLAGGPSNEQFF
>TRBJ2-1|TRBV10-3|NA|few
TGTGCCATCAGTGAAGGTAGGAGGCGGAATGAGCAGTTCTTC
CAISEGRRRNEQFF
>TRBJ2-5|TRBV24-1|TRBD2|few
TGTGCCACCAGTGATTTAGGAACTAGCGGGAGGATGGAGACCCAGTACTTC
CATSDLGTSGRMETQYF
>TRBJ1-4|TRBV20-1|TRBD1|NA
TGCAGTGCTGAACACAGGGGGAATGAAAAACTGTTTTTT
CSAEHRGNEKLFF
>TRBJ1-4|TRBV20-1|NA|few
TGCAGTGCCTTTGCAGGAGGGGGTAATGAAAAACTGTTTTTT
CSAFAGGGNEKLFF
>TRBJ2-1|TRBV20-1|NA|NA
TGCAGTGCTAGAGATCTCGAAGCGGTTTTCTCCTACAATGAGCAGTTCTTC
CSARDLEAVFSYNEQFF
>TRBJ2-5|TRBV7-2|NA|many
TGTGCCAGCAGCTTAAATCTGCAAGAGACCCAGTACTTC
CASSLNLQETQYF
>TRBJ2-5|TRBV7-2|TRBD1|few
TGTGCCAGCAGCTTCCCGGACAGGGCAGAGACCCAGTACTTC
CASSFPDRAETQYF
>TRBJ2-7|TRBV29-1|NA|many
TGCAGCGTTGTCTGGCAGGGGAGAAACGAGCAGTACTTC
CSVVWQGRNEQYF
>TRBJ1-2|TRBV13|TRBD1|NA
TGTGCCAGCAGCGGAGAGACAGGGAACTATGGCTACACCTTC
CASSGETGNYGYTF
>TRBJ2-1|TRBV20-1|NA|NA
TGCAGTGCTAGCCCGGAAACGAGGGTTGGCAATGAGCAGTTCTTC
CSASPETRVGNEQFF
>TRBJ2-7|TRBV6-6|TRBD1|NA
TGTGCCAGCAGTTACGTGGGACAGGGCTACGAGCAGTACTTC
CASSYVGQGYEQYF
>TRBJ2-7|TRBV7-7|TRBD1|NA
TGTGCCAGCAGCATCATCCCCGGGACAGGGGGTTGGGAGCAGTACTTC
CASSIIPGTGGWEQYF
>TRBJ1-5|TRBV29-1|TRBD1|few
TGCAGCGTGGGACAGGGAGTTCAGCCCCAGCATTTT
CSVGQGVQPQHF
>TRBJ2-3|TRBV7-9|NA|few
TGTGCCAGCAGCACAGGAGGAGGGGGAACAGATACGCAGTATTTT
CASSTGGGGTDTQYF
>TRBJ2-1|TRBV7-6|TRBD2|few
TGTGCCAGCAGCCGTCTGGGGGGACTACCGGGGAATGAGCAGTTCTTC
CASSRLGGLPGNEQFF
>TRBJ1-2|TRBV27|TRBD1|few
TGTGCCAGCAGTTCTCGTCCCGGGACAGGGAACTATGGCTACACCTTC
CASSSRPGTGNYGYTF
>TRBJ2-7|TRBV5-1|NA|few
TGCGCCAGCAGTTGGGGTTCTAACGAGCAGTACTTC
CASSWGSNEQYF
>TRBJ2-7|TRBV20-1|NA|NA
TGCAGTGGTGAAGAGGACAACACCTACGAGCAGTACTTC
CSGEEDNTYEQYF
>TRBJ1-1|TRBV12-3/TRBV12-4|NA|NA
TGTGCCAGCAGTTTAGATAGTAAAGCTTTCTTT
CASSLDSKAFF
>TRBJ1-5|TRBV3-1|NA|NA
TGTGCCAGCAGTACCGCTTGGAGCAATCAGCCCCAGCATTTT
CASSTAWSNQPQHF